These 11 T cell receptor beta chains were sequenced from one sample in a study of T cell repertoires in cytomegalovirus infection. Antigens of these TCRs are unknown. TCRdb called the reads again in MiXCR, with one record for every CDR3 protein. The table shows 100,000 to 150,000 distinct CDR3 sequences, with 32% occurring only once. The material was CD8+ T cells from cultured PBMCs, obtained from culture after CMV antigen stimulation. These receptor sequences come from a human donor in good health (CMV status not recorded). Some clones in this sample may be carry-over from other donors' samples.

This clonotype was seen only a few times. The chain's CDR3 is CASSQAPGLRNEQYF. As DNA, the CDR3 is TGCGCCAGCAGCCAAGCCCCCGGACTGCGGAACGAGCAGTACTTC. The V and J genes are TRBV4-1 and TRBJ2-7, with D maybe TRBD2 (5 bases). Germline loops: CDR1 MGHRA, CDR2 YSYEKL. With 1 base removed from V and 5 bases from J, the gap between germline ends came to 15 bases. CDR3 length: 15 residues.

To note about this clonotype: This may arise from a read error, as a much more abundant clone is one base away. The V and J genes are TRBV28 and TRBJ1-5, with D unclear. Germline assignment: CDR1 MDHEN and CDR2 SYDVKM. Trimming removed 1 base at V and 2 bases at J, with 3 bases between. The CDR3 is 13 residues long. Written as DNA, the CDR3 is TGTGCCAGCAGTTTATATGGCAATCAGCCCCAGCATTTT. Protein sequence: CASSLYGNQPQHF.

The chain joins TRBV27 to TRBJ2-1; a weak D match, TRBD1 (7 bases). The CDR3 spans 16 residues. The germline CDR1 and CDR2 sequences are MNHEY and SMNVEV (reference sequence). V was clipped by 5 bases and J by 0 bases, with 14 bases between them. CDR3 nucleotide sequence: TGTGCCAGCAGTCCCGCAGGGGGGAGCTCCTACAATGAGCAGTTCTTC. Translation: CASSPAGGSSYNEQFF.

This clonotype was counted at least ten times. The rearrangement links TRBV7-6 to TRBJ2-3; D is possibly TRBD2 (5 bases). The CDR3 has 14 amino acids. Germline V CDR1 and CDR2: SGHVS, FNYEAQ. Trimming took off 5 bases at V and 2 bases at J, with 11 bases between the two ends. CDR3 in DNA: TGTGCCAGCAGCCCACCGGGGTTCACAGATACGCAGTATTTT. Translating gives CASSPPGFTDTQYF.

CDR3 DNA: TGCAGTGCTGAATCGATCCTCGGCCCTCAGTTAGGGACCCAGTACTTC. This translates into CSAESILGPQLGTQYF. The chain carries TRBV20-1 and TRBJ2-5; no clear D gene. Germline V gene lookup returns CDR1 DFQATT and CDR2 SNEGSKA (reference sequence). The CDR3 covers 16 residues. V was pared by 5 bases and J by 7 bases, with 26 bases between.

This clonotype was seen a handful of times. The rearrangement links TRBV6-2 or TRBV6-3 to TRBJ1-6, with a possible D match to TRBD1 (6 bases). The CDR3 consists of 16 residues. V was shortened by 5 bases and J by 7 bases, with 18 bases between the two germline ends. The germline V gene encodes CDR1 MNHEY and CDR2 SVGEGT. CDR3 nucleotides: TGTGCCAGCAGTGACAGGTTACAGCTCTCCAATTCACCCCTCCACTTT. Translation: CASSDRLQLSNSPLHF.

This clonotype was counted only a few times. This sequence joins TRBV7-6 and TRBJ2-2, with TRBD1 identical over 7 bases. Germline assignment: CDR1 SGHVS and CDR2 FNYEAQ. V dropped 5 bases and J dropped 0; count of bases not matched to a gene: 3. The CDR3 is made up of 15 amino acids. The CDR3 reads CASSGQGANTGELFF. In DNA form, the CDR3 reads TGTGCCAGCAGCGGGCAGGGGGCGAACACCGGGGAGCTGTTTTTT.

V is TRBV20-1 and J is TRBJ2-3, with TRBD2 matching 8 bases. CDR3 length: 17 amino acids. V trimming: 5 bases; J trimming: 2 bases; junction bases outside the gene matches: 15. Germline V gene sequence: CDR1 DFQATT, CDR2 SNEGSKA (reference sequence). This CDR3 reads CSAVAPSGGVVTDTQYF. CDR3 nucleotides: TGCAGTGCTGTAGCCCCGTCGGGGGGGGTTGTCACAGATACGCAGTATTTT.

This clonotype was seen a handful of times. The chain couples TRBV6-8 to TRBJ2-6; TRBD1 agrees at 7 bases. CDR3 length: 20 amino acids. CDR1 and CDR2 from the germline V gene are MNHGY and SAAAGT. J was trimmed by 0 bases and V by 5 bases; bases with no gene match: 16. Here the CDR3 reads CASSHLELTGWISGANVLTF. DNA of the CDR3: TGTGCCAGCAGTCACCTCGAACTGACAGGGTGGATCTCTGGGGCCAACGTCCTGACTTTC.

The table lists this clonotype with many counts. The J gene is TRBJ1-3, the V gene TRBV7-2; D gene uncertain. V lost 5 bases and J 0 bases, leaving 8 bases between the germline ends. This CDR3 region has 14 residues. Germline loops: CDR1 SGHTA, CDR2 FQGNSA. The CDR3 region has the DNA TGTGCCAGCAGCCCCATCGGCTCTGGAAACACCATATATTTT. Translated, it gives CASSPIGSGNTIYF. Variable domain in full (rest from reference TRBV7-2 and TRBJ1-3): GAGVSQSPSNKVTEKGKDVELRCDPISGHTALYWYRQSLGQGLEFLIYFQGNSAPDKSGLPSDRFSAERTGGSVSTLTIQRTQQEDSAVYLCASSPIGSGNTIYFGEGSWLTVV.

V is TRBV4-1 and J is TRBJ2-7, with a possible D match to TRBD1 (6 bases). Deletions cut 1 base from V and 3 bases from J, with 13 bases between. The CDR3 is made up of 15 amino acids. CDR1 is MGHRA and CDR2 is YSYEKL in the germline V gene. The CDR3 nucleotides read TGCGCCAGCAGCCAAGCTCCCGGGACAAACTACGAGCAGTACTTC. It translates to CASSQAPGTNYEQYF.